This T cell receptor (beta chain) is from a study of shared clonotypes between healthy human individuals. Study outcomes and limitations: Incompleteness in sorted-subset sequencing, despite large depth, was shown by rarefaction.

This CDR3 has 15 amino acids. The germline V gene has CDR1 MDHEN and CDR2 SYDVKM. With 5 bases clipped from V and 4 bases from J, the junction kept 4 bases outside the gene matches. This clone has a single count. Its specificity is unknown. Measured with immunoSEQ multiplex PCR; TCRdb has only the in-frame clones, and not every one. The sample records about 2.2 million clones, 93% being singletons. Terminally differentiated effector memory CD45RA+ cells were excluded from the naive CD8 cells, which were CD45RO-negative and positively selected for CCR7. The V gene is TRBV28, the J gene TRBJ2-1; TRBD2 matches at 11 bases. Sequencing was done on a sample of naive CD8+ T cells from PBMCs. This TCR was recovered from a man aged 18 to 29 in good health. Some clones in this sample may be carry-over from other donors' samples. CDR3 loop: CASSGTSGPYNEQFF. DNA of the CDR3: TGTGCCAGCAGTGGGACTAGCGGACCTTACAATGAGCAGTTCTTC.